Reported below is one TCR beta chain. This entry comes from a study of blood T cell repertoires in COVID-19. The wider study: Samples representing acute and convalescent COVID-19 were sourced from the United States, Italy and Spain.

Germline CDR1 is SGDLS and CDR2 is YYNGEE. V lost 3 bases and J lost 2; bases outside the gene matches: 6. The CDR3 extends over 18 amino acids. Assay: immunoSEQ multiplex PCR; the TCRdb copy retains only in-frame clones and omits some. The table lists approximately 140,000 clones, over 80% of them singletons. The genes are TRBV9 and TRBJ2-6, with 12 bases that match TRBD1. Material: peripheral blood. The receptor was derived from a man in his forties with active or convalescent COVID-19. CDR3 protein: CASSASGTGGAGANVLTF. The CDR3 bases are TGTGCCAGCAGCGCGAGCGGGACAGGGGGCGCTGGGGCCAACGTCCTGACTTTC. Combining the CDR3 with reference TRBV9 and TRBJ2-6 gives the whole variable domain DSGVTQTPKHLITATGQRVTLRCSPRSGDLSVYWYQQSLDQGLQFLIQYYNGEERAKGNILERFSAQQFPDLHSELNLSSLELGDSALYFCASSASGTGGAGANVLTFGAGSRLTVL.